One sample yielded the 21 T cell receptor beta chains listed below, sequenced in a study of blood T cell repertoires in COVID-19. Here immunoSEQ multiplex PCR was the method, and the copy in TCRdb shows in-frame clones only, minus some. The table lists just over 45,000 clones, about nine tenths of them singletons. Sequenced material: peripheral blood. These receptors originate from a human donor in a cohort sampled during active COVID-19.

The V and J genes are TRBV6-6 and TRBJ1-5; D not resolved. This CDR3 has 11 residues. With 6 bases removed from V and 7 bases from J, the gap between germline ends came to 7 bases. Germline V gene sequence: CDR1 MNHNY, CDR2 SVGAGI (reference sequence). The CDR3 protein is CASSSEQPQHF. The CDR3 DNA follows: TGTGCCAGCAGCTCCGAGCAGCCCCAGCATTTT.

The rearrangement uses TRBV30 and TRBJ2-3; 7 nucleotides line up with TRBD2. V shed 4 bases, J shed 4 bases, and the junction held 8 bases outside the gene matches. Per the germline V gene, CDR1 is GTSNPN and CDR2 is SVGIG (reference sequence). This CDR3 spans 14 amino acids. This CDR3 is CAWTGAGVADTQYF. In DNA form, the CDR3 reads TGTGCCTGGACCGGGGCGGGAGTGGCAGATACGCAGTATTTT.

This clone was seen once. The rearrangement links TRBV6-1 to TRBJ2-7, with TRBD2 identical over 7 bases. V dropped 2 bases and J dropped 2; count of bases not matched to a gene: 9. The CDR3 runs 16 residues. In germline, CDR1 is MNHNS, CDR2 SASEGT. CDR3: CASSELSTSETYEQYF. In DNA, the CDR3 is TGTGCCAGCAGTGAATTATCTACTAGCGAGACCTACGAGCAGTACTTC.

The CDR3 coding sequence is TGTGCCTGGACTCCCTTAGCGGTCCAAGAGACCCAGTACTTC. It specifies CAWTPLAVQETQYF. The chain couples TRBV30 to TRBJ2-5; tentative D call: TRBD2 (6 bases). Germline V gene sequence: CDR1 GTSNPN, CDR2 SVGIG (reference sequence). CDR3 size: 14 residues. The V gene lost 4 bases and the J gene lost 1 base, with 13 bases spanning the gap.

The V gene is TRBV9, the J gene TRBJ2-4; TRBD2 agrees at 7 bases. J lost 8 bases, V lost 2 bases, and 4 bases had no gene match. Germline V gene lookup returns CDR1 SGDLS and CDR2 YYNGEE. This CDR3 region has 13 residues. CDR3 residues: CASSVTSEDIQYF. In nucleotides, the CDR3 is TGTGCCAGCAGCGTTACTAGCGAGGACATTCAGTACTTC.

This chain joins TRBV5-8 and TRBJ2-1, with D tentatively TRBD2 (6 bases). Trimming shortened V by 4 bases and J by 3 bases, and 14 bases separated the two germline ends. This CDR3 contains 15 residues. Germline V CDR1 and CDR2: SGHTS, YDEGEE. In DNA, the CDR3 is TGTGCCAGCAGCCGACCGGGACTCGACTACAATGAGCAGTTCTTC. Amino acid sequence: CASSRPGLDYNEQFF.

This rearrangement joins TRBV6-4 to TRBJ1-5; possibly TRBD1 for D (5 bases). V dropped 8 bases and J dropped 4 bases, with 21 bases sitting between them. This CDR3 region has 16 residues. The germline CDR1 and CDR2 sequences are MRHNA and SNTAGT. The CDR3 spells CASGQPGSLGNQPQHF. In nucleotides, the CDR3 is TGTGCCAGCGGACAACCGGGCAGTCTGGGAAATCAGCCCCAGCATTTT.

The chain has TRBV5-1 and TRBJ2-7, with D perhaps TRBD2 (7 bases). Germline V gene lookup returns CDR1 SGHRS and CDR2 YFSETQ. Deletions cut 3 bases from V and 5 bases from J, with 18 bases between. CDR3 length equals 15 residues. CDR3 sequence (DNA): TGCGCCAGCAGCTCCCTGTCGAGGGGGGGGGACGAGCAGTACTTC. It is translated as CASSSLSRGGDEQYF. Full variable domain (remainder filled in from reference TRBV5-1 and TRBJ2-7): KAGVTQTPRYLIKTRGQQVTLSCSPISGHRSVSWYQQTPGQGLQFLFEYFSETQRNKGNFPGRFSGRQFSNSRSEMNVSTLELGDSALYLCASSSLSRGGDEQYFGPGTRLTVT.

The V call is TRBV20-1, the J call TRBJ2-7; 8 bases align to TRBD2. Trimming at V came to 3 bases and at J to 0 bases, leaving 13 bases not matched to a gene. Germline V lookup: CDR1 DFQATT, CDR2 SNEGSKA (reference sequence). The CDR3 has 17 amino acids. In nucleotides, the CDR3 is TGCAGTGCTAGTTCGCGGGAGGCCCTGCCGAGCTCCTACGAGCAGTACTTC. Translated: CSASSREALPSSYEQYF.

The table lists this clone with a few counts. Other nucleotide sequences from this sample produce the same CDR3. The chain couples TRBV5-1 to TRBJ2-7; 10 bases fit TRBD1. After removal of 4 bases from V and 0 bases from J, the junction contained 4 bases not matched to a gene. This CDR3 contains 15 residues. The germline CDR1 and CDR2 sequences are SGHRS and YFSETQ. CDR3 DNA: TGCGCCAGCAGCGGGGGACAGGGGCCCTCCTACGAGCAGTACTTC. Protein product: CASSGGQGPSYEQYF.

J is TRBJ2-2 and V is TRBV3-1 (or the pseudogene TRBV3-2), with 7 bases that match TRBD1. Trimming took 2 bases from V and 4 from J; bases not matched to a gene: 4. The CDR3 is made up of 15 amino acids. Germline lookup yields CDR1 LGHDT and CDR2 YNNKEL (reference sequence). CDR3 amino acids: CASSQTGQLTGELFF. CDR3 coding DNA: TGTGCCAGCAGCCAAACGGGACAGCTCACCGGGGAGCTGTTTTTT.

The chain carries TRBV18 and TRBJ2-7; 9 bases are a match to TRBD1. The CDR3 sequence is 13 residues long. Germline values: CDR1 KGHSH, CDR2 LQKENI. The V gene end was trimmed by 3 bases and the J gene end by 5 bases; junction bases not matched to a gene: 2. In nucleotides, the CDR3 is TGTGCCAGCTCACCGAACAGGGGGCACGAGCAGTACTTC. This codes for CASSPNRGHEQYF.

The V call is TRBV11-2, the J call TRBJ2-5; 8 bases align to TRBD1. This CDR3 is built from 15 residues. The V gene end was trimmed by 4 bases and the J gene end by 4 bases; junction bases not matched to a gene: 8. Germline values: CDR1 SGHAT, CDR2 FQNNGV. The CDR3 region is CASSWGFRGRETQYF. DNA for the CDR3: TGTGCCAGCAGCTGGGGCTTCAGGGGGCGAGAGACCCAGTACTTC.

The chain uses TRBV7-9 and TRBJ2-5, with 8 bases that match TRBD1. The CDR3 has 17 residues. The germline gives CDR1 SEHNR, CDR2 FQNEAQ (reference sequence). V dropped 1 base and J dropped 5; count of bases not matched to a gene: 12. The CDR3 sequence is CASSLVGQGREQETQYF. CDR3 DNA: TGTGCCAGCAGCTTAGTCGGACAGGGTCGCGAACAGGAGACCCAGTACTTC.

The CDR3 DNA reads as TGTGCCAGCAGCTACAGGGGGAACACCGGGGAGCTGTTTTTT. Amino acids: CASSYRGNTGELFF. The chain joins TRBV2 to TRBJ2-2; 7 nucleotides align to TRBD1. Trimming removed 6 bases from V and 1 base from J; junction bases left unmatched: 2. CDR1 SNHLY and CDR2 FYNNEI come from the germline V gene. The CDR3 length is 14 residues.

The chain has TRBV25-1 and TRBJ1-4, with 12 bases aligning to TRBD1. The CDR3 is made up of 17 amino acids. Germline V gene sequence: CDR1 MGHDK, CDR2 SYGVNS. Trimming took 5 bases from V and 3 from J; bases not matched to a gene: 7. CDR3 DNA: TGTGCCAGCAGTCCCGGGACAGGGGGCGCGGCTAATGAAAAACTGTTTTTT. It codes for CASSPGTGGAANEKLFF.

This chain links TRBV10-3 with TRBJ2-2, with 11 bases identical to TRBD2. Looked up from germline, CDR1 is ENHRY and CDR2 is SYGVKD. There are 17 residues in the CDR3. V gave up 2 bases and J gave up 6 bases; unmatched junction bases: 8. The CDR3 is CAISEPEPSGRPGELFF. The CDR3 DNA is TGTGCCATCAGTGAGCCCGAACCTAGCGGGAGGCCCGGGGAGCTGTTTTTT.

The J gene is TRBJ2-7, the V gene TRBV6-1; no clear D. Germline V gene data show CDR1 as MNHNS and CDR2 as SASEGT. The V end was cut by 1 base, the J end by 4 bases, with 5 bases between. This CDR3 has 12 residues. CDR3 sequence (DNA): TGTGCCAGCAGTGAAGAACGGTACGAGCAGTACTTC. Translating it yields CASSEERYEQYF.

The chain is built from TRBV5-1 and TRBJ1-2; D unclear. Per the germline V gene, CDR1 is SGHRS and CDR2 is YFSETQ. Trimming stripped 1 base from V and 7 bases from J, with 17 bases between. The length of the CDR3 is 15 residues. The CDR3 reads CASSLSLGVTVGYTF. The CDR3 nucleotides read TGCGCCAGCAGCTTGTCCCTCGGGGTAACGGTTGGCTACACCTTC.

The chain recombines TRBV6-2 or TRBV6-3 with TRBJ1-5; D is possibly TRBD1 (5 bases). CDR1 MNHEY and CDR2 SVGEGT come from the germline V gene. Between the trimmed V and J ends, which lost 4 bases and 2 bases, there was a span of 12 bases. The CDR3 loop spans 15 amino acids. CDR3 DNA: TGTGCCAGCAGTTCAGGGTCACCCCGCAATCAGCCCCAGCATTTT. Its protein is CASSSGSPRNQPQHF.

The rearrangement links TRBV3-1 (or the pseudogene TRBV3-2) to TRBJ2-7; 14 bases map to TRBD2. The CDR3 covers 14 residues. CDR1 and CDR2 (germline): LGHDT, YNNKEL (reference sequence). V gave up 4 bases and J gave up 5 bases; unmatched junction bases: 1. The CDR3 loop is CASSRLAGGDEQYF. DNA for the CDR3: TGTGCCAGCAGCCGACTAGCGGGAGGGGACGAGCAGTACTTC.